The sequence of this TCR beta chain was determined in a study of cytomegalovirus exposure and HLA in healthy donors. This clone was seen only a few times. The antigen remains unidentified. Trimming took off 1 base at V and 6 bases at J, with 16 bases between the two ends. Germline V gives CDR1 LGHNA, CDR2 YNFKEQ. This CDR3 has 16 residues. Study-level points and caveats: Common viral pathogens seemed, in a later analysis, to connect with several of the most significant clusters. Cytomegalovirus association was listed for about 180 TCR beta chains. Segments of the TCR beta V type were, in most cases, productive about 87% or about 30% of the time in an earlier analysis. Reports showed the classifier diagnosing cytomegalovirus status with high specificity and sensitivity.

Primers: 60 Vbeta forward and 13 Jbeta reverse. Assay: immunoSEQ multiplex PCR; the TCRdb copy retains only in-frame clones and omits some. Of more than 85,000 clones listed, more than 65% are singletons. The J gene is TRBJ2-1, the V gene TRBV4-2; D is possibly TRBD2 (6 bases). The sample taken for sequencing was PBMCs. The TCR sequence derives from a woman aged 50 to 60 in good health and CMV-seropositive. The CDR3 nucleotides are TGTGCCAGCAGCCAAGTTTCGGGGGATCCCCGCAATGAGCAGTTCTTC. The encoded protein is CASSQVSGDPRNEQFF.